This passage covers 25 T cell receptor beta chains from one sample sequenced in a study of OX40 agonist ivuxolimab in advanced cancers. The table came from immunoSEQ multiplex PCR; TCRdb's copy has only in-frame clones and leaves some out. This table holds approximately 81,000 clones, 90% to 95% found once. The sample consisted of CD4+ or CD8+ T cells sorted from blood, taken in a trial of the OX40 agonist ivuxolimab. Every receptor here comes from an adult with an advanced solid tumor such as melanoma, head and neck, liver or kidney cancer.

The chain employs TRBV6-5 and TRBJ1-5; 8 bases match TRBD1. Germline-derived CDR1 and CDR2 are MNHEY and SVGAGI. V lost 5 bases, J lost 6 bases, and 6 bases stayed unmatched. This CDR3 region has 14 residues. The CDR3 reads CASSLGQGSQPQHF. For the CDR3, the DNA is TGTGCCAGCAGTCTCGGACAGGGCTCTCAGCCCCAGCATTTT.

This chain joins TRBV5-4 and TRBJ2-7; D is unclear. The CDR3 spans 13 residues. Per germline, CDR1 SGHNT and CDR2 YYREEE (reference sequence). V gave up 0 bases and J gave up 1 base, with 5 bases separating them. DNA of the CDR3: TGTGCCAGCAGCTTGGGGGCTTCCTACGAGCAGTACTTC. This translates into CASSLGASYEQYF.

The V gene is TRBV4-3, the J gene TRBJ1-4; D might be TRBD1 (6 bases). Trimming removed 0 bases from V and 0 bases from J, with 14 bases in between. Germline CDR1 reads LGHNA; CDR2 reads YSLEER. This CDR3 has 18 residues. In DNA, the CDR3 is TGCGCCAGCAGCCAAGATTTTGGGGGCTATGCAACTAATGAAAAACTGTTTTTT. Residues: CASSQDFGGYATNEKLFF.

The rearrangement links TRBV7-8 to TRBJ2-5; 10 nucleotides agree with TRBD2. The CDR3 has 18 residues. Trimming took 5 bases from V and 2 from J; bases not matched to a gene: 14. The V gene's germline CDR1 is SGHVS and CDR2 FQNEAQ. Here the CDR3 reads CASSGFLEREGRQETQYF. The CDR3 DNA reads TGTGCCAGCAGCGGATTCCTTGAGCGGGAGGGGAGGCAAGAGACCCAGTACTTC.

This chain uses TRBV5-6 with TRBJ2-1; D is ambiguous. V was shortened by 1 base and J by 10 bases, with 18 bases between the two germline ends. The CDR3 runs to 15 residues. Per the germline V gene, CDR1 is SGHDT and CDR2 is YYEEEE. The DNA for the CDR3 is TGTGCCAGCAGCTTGACACAACGCTTTCTGGAAGAGCAGTTCTTC. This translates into CASSLTQRFLEEQFF.

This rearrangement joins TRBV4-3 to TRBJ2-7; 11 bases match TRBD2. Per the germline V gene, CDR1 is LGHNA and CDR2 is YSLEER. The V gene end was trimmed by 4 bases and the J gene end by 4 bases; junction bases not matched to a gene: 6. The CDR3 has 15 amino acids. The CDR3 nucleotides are TGCGCCAGCAGCCCGGGACTAGCGGAACCTTACGAGCAGTACTTC. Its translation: CASSPGLAEPYEQYF.

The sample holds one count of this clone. CDR3 protein: CASSEFGGRDTEAFF. The CDR3 coding sequence is TGTGCCAGCAGTGAATTCGGAGGCCGGGACACTGAAGCTTTCTTT. The V and J genes are TRBV6-1 and TRBJ1-1; D gene uncertain. The germline V gene has CDR1 MNHNS and CDR2 SASEGT. CDR3 size: 15 residues. With 2 bases removed from V and 3 bases from J, the gap between germline ends came to 13 bases.

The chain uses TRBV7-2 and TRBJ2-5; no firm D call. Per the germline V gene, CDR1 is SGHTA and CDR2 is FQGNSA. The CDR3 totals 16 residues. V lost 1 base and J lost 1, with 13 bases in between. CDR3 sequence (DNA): TGTGCCAGCAGCTTAGTGTTGGCACAGAGCCAAGAGACCCAGTACTTC. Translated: CASSLVLAQSQETQYF.

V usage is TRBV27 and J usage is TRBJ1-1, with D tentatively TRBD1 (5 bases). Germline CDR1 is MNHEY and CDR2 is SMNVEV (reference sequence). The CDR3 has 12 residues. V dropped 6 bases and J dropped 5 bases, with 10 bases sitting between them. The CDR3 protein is CASRFGGTEAFF. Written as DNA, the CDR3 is TGTGCCAGCAGATTCGGGGGGACTGAAGCTTTCTTT.

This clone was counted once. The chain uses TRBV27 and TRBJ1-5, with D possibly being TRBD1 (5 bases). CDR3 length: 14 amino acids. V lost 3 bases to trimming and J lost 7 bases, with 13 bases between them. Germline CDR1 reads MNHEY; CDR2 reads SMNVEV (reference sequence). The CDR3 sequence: CASSFGGRGQPQHF. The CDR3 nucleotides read TGTGCCAGCAGTTTCGGAGGTAGGGGACAGCCCCAGCATTTT.

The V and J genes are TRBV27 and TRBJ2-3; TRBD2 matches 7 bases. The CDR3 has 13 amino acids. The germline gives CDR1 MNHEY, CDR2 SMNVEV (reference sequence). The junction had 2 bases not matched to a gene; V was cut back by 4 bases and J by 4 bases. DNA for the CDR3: TGTGCCAGCAGTTCCACTAGCGCAGATACGCAGTATTTT. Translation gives CASSSTSADTQYF.

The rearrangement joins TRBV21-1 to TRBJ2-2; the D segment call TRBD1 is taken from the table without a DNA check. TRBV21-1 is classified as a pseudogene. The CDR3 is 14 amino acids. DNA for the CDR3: TGTGCCAGCAGTAGGGGGCTGGACACCGGGGAGCTGTTTTTT. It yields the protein CASSRGLDTGELFF.

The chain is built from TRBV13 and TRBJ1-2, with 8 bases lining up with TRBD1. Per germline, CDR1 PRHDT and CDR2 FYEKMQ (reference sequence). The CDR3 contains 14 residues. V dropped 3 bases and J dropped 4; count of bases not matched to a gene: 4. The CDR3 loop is CASSFNRGGYGYTF. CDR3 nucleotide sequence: TGTGCCAGCAGCTTCAACAGGGGGGGCTATGGCTACACCTTC.

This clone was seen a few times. CDR3 coding DNA: TGTGCCAGCAGCTTAGGGACTAGCGCCACAGATACGCAGTATTTT. It translates to CASSLGTSATDTQYF. J is TRBJ2-3 and V is TRBV13, with 8 bases fitting TRBD2. The germline gives CDR1 PRHDT, CDR2 FYEKMQ (reference sequence). V trimming: 0 bases; J trimming: 2 bases; junction bases outside the gene matches: 1. This CDR3 has 15 residues.

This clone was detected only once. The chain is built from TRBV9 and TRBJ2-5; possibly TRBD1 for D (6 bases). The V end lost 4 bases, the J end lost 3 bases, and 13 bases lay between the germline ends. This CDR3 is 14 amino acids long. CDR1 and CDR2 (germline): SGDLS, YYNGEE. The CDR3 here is CASSPWDIEETQYF. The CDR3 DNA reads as TGTGCCAGCAGCCCCTGGGACATAGAAGAGACCCAGTACTTC.

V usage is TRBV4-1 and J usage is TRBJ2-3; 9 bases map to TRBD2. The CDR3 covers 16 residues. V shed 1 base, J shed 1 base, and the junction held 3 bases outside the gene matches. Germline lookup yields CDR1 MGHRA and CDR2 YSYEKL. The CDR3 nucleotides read TGCGCCAGCAGCCAAGGCGGGGGGGCCGGCACAGATACGCAGTATTTT. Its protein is CASSQGGGAGTDTQYF.

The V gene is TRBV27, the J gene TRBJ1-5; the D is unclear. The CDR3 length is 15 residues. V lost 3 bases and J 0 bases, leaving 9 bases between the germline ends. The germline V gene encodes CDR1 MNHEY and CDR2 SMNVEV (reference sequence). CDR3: CASSFLSNSNQPQHF. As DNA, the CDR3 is TGTGCCAGCAGTTTTTTGTCGAATAGCAATCAGCCCCAGCATTTT.

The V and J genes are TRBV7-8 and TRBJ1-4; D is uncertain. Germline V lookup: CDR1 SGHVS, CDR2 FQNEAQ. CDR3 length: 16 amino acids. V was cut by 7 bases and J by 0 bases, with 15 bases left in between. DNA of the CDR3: TGTGCCAGCACCCCCGAGACGGCCTCAACTAATGAAAAACTGTTTTTT. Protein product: CASTPETASTNEKLFF. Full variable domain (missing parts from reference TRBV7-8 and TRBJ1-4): GAGVSQSPRYKVAKRGQDVALRCDPISGHVSLFWYQQALGQGPEFLTYFQNEAQLDKSGLPSDRFFAERPEGSVSTLKIQRTQQEDSAVYLCASTPETASTNEKLFFGSGTQLSVL.

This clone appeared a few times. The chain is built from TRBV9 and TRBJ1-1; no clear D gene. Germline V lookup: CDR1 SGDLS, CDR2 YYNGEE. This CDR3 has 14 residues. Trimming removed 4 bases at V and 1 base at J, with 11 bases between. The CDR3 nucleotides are TGTGCCAGCAGCCCAGGAGGAGCGAACACTGAAGCTTTCTTT. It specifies CASSPGGANTEAFF. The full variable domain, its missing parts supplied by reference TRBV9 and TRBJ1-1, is DSGVTQTPKHLITATGQRVTLRCSPRSGDLSVYWYQQSLDQGLQFLIQYYNGEERAKGNILERFSAQQFPDLHSELNLSSLELGDSALYFCASSPGGANTEAFFGQGTRLTVV.

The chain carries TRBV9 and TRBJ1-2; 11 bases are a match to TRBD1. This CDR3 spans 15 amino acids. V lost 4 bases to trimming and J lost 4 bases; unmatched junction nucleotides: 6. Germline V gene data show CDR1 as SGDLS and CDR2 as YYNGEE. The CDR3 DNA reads TGTGCCAGCAGCTTCCGGGACAGGGGGATCTATGGCTACACCTTC. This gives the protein CASSFRDRGIYGYTF.

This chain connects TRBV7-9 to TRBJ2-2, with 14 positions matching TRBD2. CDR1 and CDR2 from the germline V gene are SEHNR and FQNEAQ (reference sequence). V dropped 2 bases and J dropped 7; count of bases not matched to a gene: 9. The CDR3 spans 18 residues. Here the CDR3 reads CASSLRLAGGPRSGELFF. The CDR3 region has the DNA TGTGCCAGCAGCTTAAGACTAGCGGGAGGGCCTCGAAGCGGGGAGCTGTTTTTT.

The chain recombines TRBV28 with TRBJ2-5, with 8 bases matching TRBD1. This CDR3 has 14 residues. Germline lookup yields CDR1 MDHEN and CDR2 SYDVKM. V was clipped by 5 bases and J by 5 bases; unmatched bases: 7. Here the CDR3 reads CASSPQGALETQYF. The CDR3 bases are TGTGCCAGCAGTCCCCAGGGGGCGCTTGAGACCCAGTACTTC.

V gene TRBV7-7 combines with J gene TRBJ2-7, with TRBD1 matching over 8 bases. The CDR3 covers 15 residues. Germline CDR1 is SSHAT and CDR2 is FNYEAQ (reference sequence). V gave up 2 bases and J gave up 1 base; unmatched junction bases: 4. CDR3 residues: CASSLSGGASYEQYF. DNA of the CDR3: TGTGCCAGCAGCTTATCAGGGGGCGCTTCCTACGAGCAGTACTTC.

The CDR3 sequence: CSAPINTEAFF. CDR3 nucleotide sequence: TGCAGTGCCCCCATTAACACTGAAGCTTTCTTT. The J gene is TRBJ1-1, the V gene TRBV20-1, with D unclear. V was clipped by 6 bases and J by 2 bases, with 7 bases between them. This CDR3 is built from 11 residues. The V gene's germline CDR1 is DFQATT and CDR2 SNEGSKA (reference sequence).

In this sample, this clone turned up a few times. The CDR3 spells CSFYGTQGLTEAFF. CDR3 bases: TGCAGCTTCTACGGGACCCAAGGATTGACTGAAGCTTTCTTT. The chain carries TRBV29-1 and TRBJ1-1; D perhaps matches TRBD1 (5 bases). The V end lost 8 bases, the J end lost 5 bases, and 21 bases lay between the germline ends. CDR1 and CDR2 from the germline V gene are SQVTM and ANQGSEA. This CDR3 region has 14 residues. Looking up the rest from reference TRBV29-1 and TRBJ1-1 gives the full variable domain: SAVISQKPSRDICQRGTSLTIQCQVDSQVTMMFWYRQQPGQSLTLIATANQGSEATYESGFVIDKFPISRPNLTFSTLTVSNMSPEDSSIYLCSFYGTQGLTEAFFGQGTRLTVV.